This T cell receptor (beta chain) originates from a study of shared clonotypes between healthy human individuals. A few counts support this clone. The CDR3 runs 15 residues. V was pared by 7 bases and J by 6 bases, with 10 bases of the junction left unmatched. The germline V gene encodes CDR1 SGHTA and CDR2 FQGNSA. The run depth of the assay was deep. What was sequenced on ten immunoSEQ deep assay plates was unsorted PBMC DNA. Measured with immunoSEQ multiplex PCR; TCRdb has only the in-frame clones, and not every one. The sample lists about 470,000 clones, about 85% occurring once. This TCR came from a woman aged 40 to 50 in good health. Some clones in this sample may be carry-over from other donors' samples. Source material: PBMCs. The genes are TRBV7-2 and TRBJ2-2; 8 nucleotides agree with TRBD1. This CDR3 is CASKSGTGGSGELFF. CDR3 DNA: TGTGCCAGCAAATCCGGGACAGGAGGGTCCGGGGAGCTGTTTTTT.